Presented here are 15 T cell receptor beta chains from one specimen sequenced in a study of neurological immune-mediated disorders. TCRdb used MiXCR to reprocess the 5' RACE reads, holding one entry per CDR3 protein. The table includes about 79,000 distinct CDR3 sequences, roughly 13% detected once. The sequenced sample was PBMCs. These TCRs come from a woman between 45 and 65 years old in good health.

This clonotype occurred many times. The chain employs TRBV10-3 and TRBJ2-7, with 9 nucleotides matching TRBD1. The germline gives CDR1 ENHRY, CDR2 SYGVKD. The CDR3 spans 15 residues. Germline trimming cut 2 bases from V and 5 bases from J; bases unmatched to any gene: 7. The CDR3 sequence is CAISEPGQGIDEQYF. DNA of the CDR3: TGTGCCATCAGTGAGCCGGGACAGGGCATCGACGAGCAGTACTTC.

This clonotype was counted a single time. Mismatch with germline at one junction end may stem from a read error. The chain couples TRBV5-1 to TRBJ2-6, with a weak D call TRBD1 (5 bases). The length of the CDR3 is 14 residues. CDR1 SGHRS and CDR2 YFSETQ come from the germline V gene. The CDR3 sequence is CASDQGSRAHVLNF. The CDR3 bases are TGCGCCAGCGACCAGGGCTCTCGGGCCCACGTCCTGAATTTC.

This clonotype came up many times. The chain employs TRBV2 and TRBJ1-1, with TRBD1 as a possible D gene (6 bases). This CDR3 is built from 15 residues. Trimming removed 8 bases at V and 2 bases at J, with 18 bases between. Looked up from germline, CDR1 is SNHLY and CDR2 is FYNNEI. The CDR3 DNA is TGTGCCAGCGACAGGAGTTCTAACAGAAACACTGAAGCTTTCTTT. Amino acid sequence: CASDRSSNRNTEAFF.

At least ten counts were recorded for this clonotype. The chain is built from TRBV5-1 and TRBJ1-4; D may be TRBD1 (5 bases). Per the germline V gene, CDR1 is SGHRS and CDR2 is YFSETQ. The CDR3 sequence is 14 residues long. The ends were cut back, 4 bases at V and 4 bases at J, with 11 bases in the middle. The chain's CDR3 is CASSRDSFNEKLFF. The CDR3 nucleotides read TGCGCCAGCAGCCGCGACAGCTTTAATGAAAAACTGTTTTTT.

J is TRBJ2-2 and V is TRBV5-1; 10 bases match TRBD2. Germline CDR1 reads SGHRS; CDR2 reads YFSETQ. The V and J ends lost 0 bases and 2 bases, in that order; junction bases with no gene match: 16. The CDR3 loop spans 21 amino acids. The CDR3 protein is CASSLGYGSPSGRSNTGELFF. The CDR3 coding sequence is TGCGCCAGCAGCTTGGGTTACGGTAGTCCTAGCGGGAGAAGCAACACCGGGGAGCTGTTTTTT.

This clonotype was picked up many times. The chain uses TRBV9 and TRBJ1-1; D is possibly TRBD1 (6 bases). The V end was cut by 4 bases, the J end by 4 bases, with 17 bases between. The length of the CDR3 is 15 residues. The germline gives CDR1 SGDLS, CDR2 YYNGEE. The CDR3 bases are TGTGCCAGCAGCCTCGGAGGGGGGGTGGGCACTGAAGCTTTCTTT. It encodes CASSLGGGVGTEAFF.

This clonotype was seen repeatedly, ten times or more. The CDR3 loop reads CASMGSREQYF. In DNA form, the CDR3 reads TGTGCCAGCATGGGGTCGCGCGAGCAGTACTTC. This chain uses TRBV12-3 or TRBV12-4 with TRBJ2-7; no clear D gene. V was trimmed by 7 bases and J by 6 bases, leaving 10 bases between them. This CDR3 comprises 11 residues.

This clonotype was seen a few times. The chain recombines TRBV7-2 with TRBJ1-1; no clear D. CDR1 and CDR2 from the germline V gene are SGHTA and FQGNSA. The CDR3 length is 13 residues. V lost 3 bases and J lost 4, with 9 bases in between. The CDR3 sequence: CASSFSATTEAFF. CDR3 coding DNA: TGTGCCAGCAGCTTTAGCGCCACCACTGAAGCTTTCTTT.

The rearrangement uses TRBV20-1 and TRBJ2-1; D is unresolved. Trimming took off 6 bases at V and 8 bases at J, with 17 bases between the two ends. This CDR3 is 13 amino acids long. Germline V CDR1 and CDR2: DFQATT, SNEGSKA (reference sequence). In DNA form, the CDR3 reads TGCAGTGCCATCCAGAGACCCCAGGATGAGCAGTTCTTC. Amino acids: CSAIQRPQDEQFF.

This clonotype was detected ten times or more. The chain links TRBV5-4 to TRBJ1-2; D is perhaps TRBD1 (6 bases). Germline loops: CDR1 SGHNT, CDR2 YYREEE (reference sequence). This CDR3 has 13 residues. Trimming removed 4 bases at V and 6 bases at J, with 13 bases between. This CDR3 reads CASSRDTGNGYTF. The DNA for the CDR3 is TGTGCCAGCAGCCGCGACACAGGGAATGGCTACACCTTC.

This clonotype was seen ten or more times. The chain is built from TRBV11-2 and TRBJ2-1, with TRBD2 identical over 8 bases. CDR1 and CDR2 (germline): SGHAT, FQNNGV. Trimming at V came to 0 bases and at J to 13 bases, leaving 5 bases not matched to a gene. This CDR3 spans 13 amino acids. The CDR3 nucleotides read TGTGCCAGCAGCTTAGATCGCGGGACTAGACAGTTCTTC. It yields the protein CASSLDRGTRQFF. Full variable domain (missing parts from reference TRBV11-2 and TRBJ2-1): EAGVAQSPRYKIIEKRQSVAFWCNPISGHATLYWYQQILGQGPKLLIQFQNNGVVDDSQLPKDRFSAERLKGVDSTLKIQPAKLEDSAVYLCASSLDRGTRQFFGPGTRLTVL.

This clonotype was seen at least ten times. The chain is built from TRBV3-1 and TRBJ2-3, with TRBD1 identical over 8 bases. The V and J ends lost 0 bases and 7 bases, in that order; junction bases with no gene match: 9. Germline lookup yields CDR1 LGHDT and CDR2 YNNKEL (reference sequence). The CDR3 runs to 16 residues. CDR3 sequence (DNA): TGTGCCAGCAGCCAAGAAGGGGGGACAGGAGCCTATACGCAGTATTTT. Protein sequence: CASSQEGGTGAYTQYF.

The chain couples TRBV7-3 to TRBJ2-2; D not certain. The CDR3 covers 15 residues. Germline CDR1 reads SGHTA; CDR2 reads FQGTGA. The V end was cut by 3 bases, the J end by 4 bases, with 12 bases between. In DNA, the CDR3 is TGTGCCAGCAGCTTCTCCTCTGGCGGCACCGGGGAGCTGTTTTTT. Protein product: CASSFSSGGTGELFF.

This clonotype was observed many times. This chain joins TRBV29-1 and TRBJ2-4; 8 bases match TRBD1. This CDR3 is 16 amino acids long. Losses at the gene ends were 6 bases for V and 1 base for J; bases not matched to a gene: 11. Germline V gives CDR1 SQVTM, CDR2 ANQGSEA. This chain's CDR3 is CSVPGQVFGAKNIQYF. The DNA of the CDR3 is TGCAGCGTCCCGGGACAGGTCTTTGGGGCCAAAAACATTCAGTACTTC.

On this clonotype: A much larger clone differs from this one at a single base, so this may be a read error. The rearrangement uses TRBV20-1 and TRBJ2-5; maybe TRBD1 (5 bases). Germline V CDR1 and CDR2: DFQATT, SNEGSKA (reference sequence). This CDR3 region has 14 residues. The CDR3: CTARWAGIQETQYF. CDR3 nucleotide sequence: TGCACTGCTAGGTGGGCAGGGATACAAGAGACCCAGTACTTC.